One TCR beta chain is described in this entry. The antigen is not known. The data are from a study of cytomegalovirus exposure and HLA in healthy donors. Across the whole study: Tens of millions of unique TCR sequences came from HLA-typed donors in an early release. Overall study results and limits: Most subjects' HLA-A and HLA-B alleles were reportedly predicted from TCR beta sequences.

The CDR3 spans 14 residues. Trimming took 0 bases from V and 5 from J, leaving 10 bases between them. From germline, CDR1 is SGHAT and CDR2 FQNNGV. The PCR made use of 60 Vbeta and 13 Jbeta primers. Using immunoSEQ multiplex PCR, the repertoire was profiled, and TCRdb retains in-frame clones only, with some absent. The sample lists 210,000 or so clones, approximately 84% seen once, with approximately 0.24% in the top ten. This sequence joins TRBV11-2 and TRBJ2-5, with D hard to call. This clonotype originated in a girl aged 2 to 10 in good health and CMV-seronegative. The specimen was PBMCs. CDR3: CASSLEYDRETQYF. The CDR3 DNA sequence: TGTGCCAGCAGCTTAGAGTACGATCGGGAGACCCAGTACTTC.